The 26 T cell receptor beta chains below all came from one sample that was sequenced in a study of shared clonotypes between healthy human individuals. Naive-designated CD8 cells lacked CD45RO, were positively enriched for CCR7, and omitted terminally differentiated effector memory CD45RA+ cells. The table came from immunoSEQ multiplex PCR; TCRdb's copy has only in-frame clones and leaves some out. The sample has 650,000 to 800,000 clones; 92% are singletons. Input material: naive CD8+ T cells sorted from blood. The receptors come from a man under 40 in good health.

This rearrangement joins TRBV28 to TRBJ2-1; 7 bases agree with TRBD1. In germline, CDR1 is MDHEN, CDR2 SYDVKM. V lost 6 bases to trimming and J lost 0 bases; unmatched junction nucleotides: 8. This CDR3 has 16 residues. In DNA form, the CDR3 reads TGTGCCAGCAGCACCTCGACAGGGATCTCCTACAATGAGCAGTTCTTC. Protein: CASSTSTGISYNEQFF.

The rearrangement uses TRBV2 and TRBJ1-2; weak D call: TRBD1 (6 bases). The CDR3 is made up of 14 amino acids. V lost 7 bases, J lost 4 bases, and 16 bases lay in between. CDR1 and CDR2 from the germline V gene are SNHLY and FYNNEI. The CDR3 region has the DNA TGTGCCAGCACGTCACAGGGTCCCTCCTATGGCTACACCTTC. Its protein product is CASTSQGPSYGYTF.

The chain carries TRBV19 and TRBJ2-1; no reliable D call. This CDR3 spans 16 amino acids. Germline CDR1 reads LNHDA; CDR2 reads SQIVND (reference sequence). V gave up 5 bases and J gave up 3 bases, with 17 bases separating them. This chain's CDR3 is CASSPPGRSVYNEQFF. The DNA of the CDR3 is TGTGCCAGTAGTCCTCCGGGCCGTTCTGTCTACAATGAGCAGTTCTTC.

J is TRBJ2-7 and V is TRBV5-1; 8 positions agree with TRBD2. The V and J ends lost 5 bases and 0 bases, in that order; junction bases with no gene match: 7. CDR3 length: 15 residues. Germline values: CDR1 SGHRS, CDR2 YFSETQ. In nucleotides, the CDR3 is TGCGCCAGCAGGAAACTAGCGGACTTCTCCTACGAGCAGTACTTC. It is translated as CASRKLADFSYEQYF.

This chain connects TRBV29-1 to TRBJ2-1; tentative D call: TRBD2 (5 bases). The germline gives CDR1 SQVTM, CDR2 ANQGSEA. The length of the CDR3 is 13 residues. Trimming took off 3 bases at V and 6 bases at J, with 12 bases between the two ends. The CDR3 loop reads CSVDGGTVNEQFF. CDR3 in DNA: TGCAGCGTTGATGGAGGTACAGTCAATGAGCAGTTCTTC.

The CDR3 DNA reads as TGCGCCAGCAGTGACAGGGGGAATCAGCCCCAGCATTTT. Encoded protein: CASSDRGNQPQHF. The chain links TRBV10-2 to TRBJ1-5, with TRBD1 identical over 7 bases. This CDR3 has 13 amino acids. Germline V gene lookup returns CDR1 WSHSY and CDR2 SAAADI. Trimming at V came to 3 bases and at J to 4 bases, leaving 0 bases not matched to a gene.

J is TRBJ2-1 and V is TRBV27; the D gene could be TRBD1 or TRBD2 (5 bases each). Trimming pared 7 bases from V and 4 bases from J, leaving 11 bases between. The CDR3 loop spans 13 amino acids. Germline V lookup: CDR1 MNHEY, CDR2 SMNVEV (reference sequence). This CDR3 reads CASTIGAYNEQFF. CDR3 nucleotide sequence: TGTGCCAGCACCATCGGGGCTTACAATGAGCAGTTCTTC.

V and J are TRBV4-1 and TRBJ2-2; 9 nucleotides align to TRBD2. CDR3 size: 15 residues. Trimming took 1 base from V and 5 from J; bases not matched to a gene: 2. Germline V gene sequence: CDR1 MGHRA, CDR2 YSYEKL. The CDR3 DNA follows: TGCGCCAGCAGCCAAGTGCTAGCGGGAACCGGGGAGCTGTTTTTT. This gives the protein CASSQVLAGTGELFF.

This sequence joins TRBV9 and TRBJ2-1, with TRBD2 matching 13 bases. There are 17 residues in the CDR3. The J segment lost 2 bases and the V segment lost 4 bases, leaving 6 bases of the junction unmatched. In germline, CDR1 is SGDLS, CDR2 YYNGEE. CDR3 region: CASSIGGLAGPYNEQFF. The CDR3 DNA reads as TGTGCCAGCAGCATAGGGGGACTAGCGGGACCCTACAATGAGCAGTTCTTC.

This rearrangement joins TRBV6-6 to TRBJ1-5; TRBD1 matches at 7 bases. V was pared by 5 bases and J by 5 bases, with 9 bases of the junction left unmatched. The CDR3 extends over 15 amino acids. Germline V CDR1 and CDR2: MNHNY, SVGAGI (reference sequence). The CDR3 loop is CASSDPGQWDQPQHF. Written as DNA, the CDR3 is TGTGCCAGCAGTGACCCGGGACAGTGGGATCAGCCCCAGCATTTT.

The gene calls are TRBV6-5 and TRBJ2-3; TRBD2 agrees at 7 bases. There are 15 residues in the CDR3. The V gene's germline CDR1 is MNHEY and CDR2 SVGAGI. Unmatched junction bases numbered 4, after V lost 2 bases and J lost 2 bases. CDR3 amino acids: CASSYREGPTDTQYF. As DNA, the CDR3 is TGTGCCAGCAGTTACAGGGAGGGACCCACAGATACGCAGTATTTT.

The DNA of the CDR3 is TGTGCCAGCAGCTTACAGGGAGGCGGGGAGCTGTTTTTT. It encodes CASSLQGGGELFF. The chain has TRBV7-3 and TRBJ2-2; D might be TRBD2 (6 bases). The V end lost 2 bases, the J end lost 7 bases, and 8 bases lay between the germline ends. The CDR3 length is 13 residues. CDR1 SGHTA and CDR2 FQGTGA come from the germline V gene.

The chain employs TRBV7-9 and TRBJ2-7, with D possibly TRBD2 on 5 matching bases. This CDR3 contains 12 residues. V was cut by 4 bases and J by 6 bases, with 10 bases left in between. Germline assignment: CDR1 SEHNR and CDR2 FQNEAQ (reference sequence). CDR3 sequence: CASSSFSVEQYF. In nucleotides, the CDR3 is TGTGCCAGCAGCTCCTTTAGCGTCGAGCAGTACTTC.

The CDR3 spells CASSQDRTNYGYTF. DNA for the CDR3: TGCGCCAGCAGCCAAGACAGAACTAACTATGGCTACACCTTC. The chain links TRBV4-3 to TRBJ1-2; D unresolved. V was clipped by 0 bases and J by 0 bases, with 5 bases between them. Germline-derived CDR1 and CDR2 are LGHNA and YSLEER. This CDR3 is 14 amino acids long.

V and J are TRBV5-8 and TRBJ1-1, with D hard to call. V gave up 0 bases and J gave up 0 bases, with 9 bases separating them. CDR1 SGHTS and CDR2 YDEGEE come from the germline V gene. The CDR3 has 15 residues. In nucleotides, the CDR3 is TGTGCCAGCAGCTTGGACAAAATCATGAACACTGAAGCTTTCTTT. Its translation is CASSLDKIMNTEAFF.

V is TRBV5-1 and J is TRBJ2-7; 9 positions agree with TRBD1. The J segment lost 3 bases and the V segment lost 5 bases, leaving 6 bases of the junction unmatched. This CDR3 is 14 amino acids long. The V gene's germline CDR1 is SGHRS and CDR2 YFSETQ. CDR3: CASRRTGQGYEQYF. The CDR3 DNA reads TGCGCCAGCAGGCGCACGGGACAGGGCTACGAGCAGTACTTC.

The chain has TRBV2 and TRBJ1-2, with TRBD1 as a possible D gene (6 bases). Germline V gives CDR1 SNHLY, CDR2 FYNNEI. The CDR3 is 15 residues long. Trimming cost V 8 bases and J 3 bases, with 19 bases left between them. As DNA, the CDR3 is TGTGCCAGCGATGATAGAGACAGGCAGTACTATGGCTACACCTTC. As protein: CASDDRDRQYYGYTF.

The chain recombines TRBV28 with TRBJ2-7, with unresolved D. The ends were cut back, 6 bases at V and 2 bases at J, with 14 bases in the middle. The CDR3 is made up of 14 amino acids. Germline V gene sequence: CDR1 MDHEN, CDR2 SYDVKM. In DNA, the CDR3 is TGTGCCAGCAGCCAAATGGACGGAACCTACGAGCAGTACTTC. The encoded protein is CASSQMDGTYEQYF.

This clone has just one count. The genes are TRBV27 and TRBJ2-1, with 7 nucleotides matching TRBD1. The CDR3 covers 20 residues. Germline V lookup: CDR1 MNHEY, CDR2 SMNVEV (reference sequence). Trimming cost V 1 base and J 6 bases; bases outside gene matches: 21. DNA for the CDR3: TGTGCCAGCAGTTTATATGGGACAGCCGGGACGCCAATGGGGTCCAATGAGCAGTTCTTC. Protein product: CASSLYGTAGTPMGSNEQFF.

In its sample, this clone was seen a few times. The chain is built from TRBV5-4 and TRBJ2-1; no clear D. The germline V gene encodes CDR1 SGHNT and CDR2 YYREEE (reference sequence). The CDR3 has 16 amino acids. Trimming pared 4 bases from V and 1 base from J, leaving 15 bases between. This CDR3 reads CASSPGVVLSYNEQFF. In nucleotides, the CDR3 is TGTGCCAGCAGCCCAGGCGTGGTTCTATCCTACAATGAGCAGTTCTTC.

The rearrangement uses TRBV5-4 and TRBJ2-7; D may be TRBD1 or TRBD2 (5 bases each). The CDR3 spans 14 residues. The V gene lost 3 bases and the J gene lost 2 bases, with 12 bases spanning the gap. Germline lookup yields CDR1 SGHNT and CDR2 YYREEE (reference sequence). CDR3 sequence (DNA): TGTGCCAGCAGCTCCCGGGACCTACCCTACGAGCAGTACTTC. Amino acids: CASSSRDLPYEQYF.

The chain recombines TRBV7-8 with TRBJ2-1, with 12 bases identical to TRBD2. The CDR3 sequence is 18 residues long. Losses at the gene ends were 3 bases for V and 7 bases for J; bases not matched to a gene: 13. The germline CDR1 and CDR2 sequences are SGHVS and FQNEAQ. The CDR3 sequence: CASSFLAGGRSIRNEQFF. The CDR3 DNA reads TGTGCCAGCAGCTTTCTAGCGGGAGGGCGTTCGATCAGGAATGAGCAGTTCTTC.

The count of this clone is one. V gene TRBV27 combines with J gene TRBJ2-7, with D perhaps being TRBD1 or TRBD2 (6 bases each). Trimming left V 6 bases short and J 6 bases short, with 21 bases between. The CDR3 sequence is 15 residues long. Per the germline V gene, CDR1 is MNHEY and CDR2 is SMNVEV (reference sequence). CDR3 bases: TGTGCCAGCAGCCTAAGAGGGGGGCAGGTACGCGAGCAGTACTTC. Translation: CASSLRGGQVREQYF.

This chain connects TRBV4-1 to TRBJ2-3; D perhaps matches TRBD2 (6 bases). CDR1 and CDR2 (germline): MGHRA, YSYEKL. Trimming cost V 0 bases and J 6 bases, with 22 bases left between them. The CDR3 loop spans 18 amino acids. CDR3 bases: TGCGCCAGCAGCCAAGAGGGCCGGGTGGGAGGAAGCTTGGATACGCAGTATTTT. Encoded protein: CASSQEGRVGGSLDTQYF.

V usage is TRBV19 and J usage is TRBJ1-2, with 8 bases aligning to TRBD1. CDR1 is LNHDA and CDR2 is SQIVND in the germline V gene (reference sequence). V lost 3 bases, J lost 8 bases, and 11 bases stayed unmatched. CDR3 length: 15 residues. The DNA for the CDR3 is TGTGCCAGTAGTATCACTCGGACAGGGCTTCCGGGCTACACCTTC. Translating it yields CASSITRTGLPGYTF.

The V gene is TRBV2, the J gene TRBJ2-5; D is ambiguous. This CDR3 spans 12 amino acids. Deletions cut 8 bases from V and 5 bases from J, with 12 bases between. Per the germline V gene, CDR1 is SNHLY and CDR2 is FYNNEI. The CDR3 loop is CASVPSMETQYF. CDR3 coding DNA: TGTGCCAGCGTACCGTCCATGGAGACCCAGTACTTC.